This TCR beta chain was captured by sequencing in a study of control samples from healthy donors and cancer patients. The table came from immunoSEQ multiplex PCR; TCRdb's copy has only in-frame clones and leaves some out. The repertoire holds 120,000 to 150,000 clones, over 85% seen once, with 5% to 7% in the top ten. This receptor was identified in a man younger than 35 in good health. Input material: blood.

In DNA, the CDR3 is TGTGCCAGCAGCCAGGGGTCTAGCGGGAGCGCCGGGGAGCTGTTTTTT. Protein: CASSQGSSGSAGELFF. The chain carries TRBV7-2 and TRBJ2-2; TRBD2 matches at 10 bases. V dropped 5 bases and J dropped 6; count of bases not matched to a gene: 9. Germline CDR1 and CDR2: SGHTA and FQGNSA. The CDR3 contains 16 residues.